This T cell receptor (beta chain) was sequenced for a study of blood T cell repertoires in COVID-19. Study-wide background: Acute and convalescent COVID-19 specimens originated in the United States, Italy and Spain. The cDNA or gDNA used as material had been derived from T cells, B-cell-depleted T cells, or PBMCs.

Germline V gene sequence: CDR1 ENHRY, CDR2 SYGVKD. This CDR3 spans 16 amino acids. Trimming at V came to 10 bases and at J to 0 bases, leaving 9 bases not matched to a gene. Original processing notes: Amplification with reference gene primers provided the estimates of nucleated cell counts. Data came from immunoSEQ multiplex PCR; TCRdb stores just in-frame clones and leaves some out. Clonal size and the V and J genes are those of that table, whereas D and trimming came from the DNA. The table lists approximately 53,000 clones, 65% to 90% of them singletons, with approximately 20% in the top ten. Seattle patients were enrolled during active infection and followed longitudinally.

The chain carries TRBV10-3 and TRBJ1-5; 10 bases match TRBD1. This TCR was sampled from a woman older than 75 with COVID-19, enrolled during active disease. Material: peripheral blood. The CDR3 bases are TGTGCCACCCATAGGACAGGGGGAAATAGCAATCAGCCCCAGCATTTT. This sequence encodes CATHRTGGNSNQPQHF.